At least ten counts were recorded for the clone carrying this T cell receptor beta chain. Its antigen is undetermined. The sample originates from a study of Graves' ophthalmopathy and Graves' hyperthyroidism. General observations from the study: Researchers report that a 13-signature model separated ophthalmopathy from stable hyperthyroidism, posting around 86% sensitivity and about 80% specificity.

Moderate-to-severe activity, with CAS ≥3, NOSPECS ≥4 and duration under 3 months, characterized the donors with ophthalmopathy. The diagnostic workup employed clinical symptoms, serum thyroxine, TRAb, thyroid ultrasound and orbital computed tomography. The authors amplified TCR beta CDR3 regions from RNA transcripts. After a first-round RT-PCR with HTBI primers, a second-round multiplex PCR was run. One entry per CDR3 protein, called by TCRdb with MiXCR from the multiplex PCR reads. This sample yields around 660,000 distinct CDR3 sequences, of which roughly 39% are seen a single time; about 3.3% belongs to the top ten. Per the germline V gene, CDR1 is SQVTM and CDR2 is ANQGSEA. The CDR3 consists of 16 residues. V lost 7 bases, J lost 1 base, and 14 bases stayed unmatched.

This receptor was taken from an adult man with Graves' ophthalmopathy. Material: peripheral blood. This sequence joins TRBV29-1 and TRBJ2-7; TRBD2 agrees at 9 bases. The CDR3: CSATDIAGDGSYEQYF. Written as DNA, the CDR3 is TGCAGCGCTACCGATATAGCGGGAGATGGGTCCTACGAGCAGTACTTC.